The clone carrying this T cell receptor beta chain was detected many times. What it binds is unknown. These data are taken from a study of early T cells in non-severe SARS-CoV-2 infection. Study in general: Sequencing used unsorted whole-blood bulk RNA, so chains lack pairing. Study observations and caveats: Anti-spike CD8 specificities were favored by VDJdb matching, whose results missed private and CD4 specificities.

V was clipped by 6 bases and J by 0 bases, with 15 bases between them. CDR3 size: 15 residues. In germline, CDR1 is SNHLY, CDR2 FYNNEI. Separate cDNA molecules each had unique molecular identifiers attached to them. Via MiXCR, TCRdb re-called the 5' RACE reads, giving one row per CDR3 protein. This table holds roughly 72,000 distinct CDR3 sequences, 9.5% to 15% found once. The sequences come from whole blood, collected at baseline. V and J are TRBV2 and TRBJ2-7; the D gene could be TRBD1 or TRBD2 (6 bases each). This TCR was sampled from an adult who was a healthcare worker with PCR-confirmed SARS-CoV-2 infection or an uninfected control (not recorded which). The CDR3 sequence: CASRSPQGGSYEQYF. Here the CDR3 DNA reads TGTGCCAGCAGGAGTCCACAGGGAGGCTCCTACGAGCAGTACTTC. The full variable domain, its missing parts supplied by reference TRBV2 and TRBJ2-7, is EPEVTQTPSHQVTQMGQEVILRCVPISNHLYFYWYRQILGQKVEFLVSFYNNEISEKSEIFDDQFSVERPDGSNFTLKIRSTKLEDSAMYFCASRSPQGGSYEQYFGPGTRLTVT.